The clone carrying this TCR beta chain turned up a few times. Antigen specificity is unknown. Using RNA transcripts as the source, TCR beta CDR3 regions were amplified. TCR CDR3 underwent first-round RT-PCR with the HTBI primer set. TCRdb analysed the multiplex PCR reads with MiXCR anew, one entry per CDR3 protein. This sample has 500,000 to 550,000 distinct CDR3 sequences, with just under 20% found just once. The data originate from a study of T cells in Graves' hyperthyroidism and ophthalmopathy. Overall study findings and caveats: Onset of ophthalmopathy came a median around 6.2 months after the model predicted it.

Germline values: CDR1 MNHEY, CDR2 SVGAGI. The V and J ends lost 0 bases and 6 bases, in that order; junction bases with no gene match: 7. The CDR3 runs to 15 residues. The sequencing input was blood. The J gene is TRBJ2-7, the V gene TRBV6-5; TRBD2 matches at 8 bases. This clonotype was obtained from a man aged 40-49 years with Graves' ophthalmopathy. CDR3 sequence: CASSYSMRGVGEQYF. CDR3 sequence (DNA): TGTGCCAGCAGTTACTCGATGCGGGGGGTCGGCGAGCAGTACTTC.